One and the same sample provided the 10 T cell receptor beta chains below, sequenced in a study of immune cell composition in non-small cell lung cancer (dated by TCRdb to the late 2010s). Normal lung samples came from the same patient and were non-adjacent lung tissue collected as far from the tumour as possible, with a minimum distance of 3 cm. The library was built by means of the immunoSEQ multiplex PCR assay. The source is immuneACCESS, and TCRdb retained only in-frame sequences with V and J called. Part of the clones is not carried over; for the studies checked, unresolved V genes explain less than half of this, and the remainder is unexplained. The sample data list more than 950 clones, and roughly 87% of these were observed just once. Jointly, the top ten make up about 12% of the sample. Material for sequencing was non-adjacent lung tissue. All receptors derive from a human donor with non-small cell lung cancer.

The CDR3 loop reads CASSSWTSSHSYEQYF. CDR3 DNA: TGTGCCAGCAGCTCATGGACTAGCAGCCACTCCTACGAGCAGTACTTC. The chain joins TRBV7-9 to TRBJ2-7; 8 bases agree with TRBD2. The germline V gene encodes CDR1 SEHNR and CDR2 FQNEAQ (reference sequence). J was trimmed by 0 bases and V by 4 bases; bases with no gene match: 8. The CDR3 spans 16 residues. Using reference TRBV7-9 and TRBJ2-7 for the parts outside the CDR3, the full variable domain is DTGVSQNPRHKITKRGQNVTFRCDPISEHNRLYWYRQTLGQGPEFLTYFQNEAQLEKSRLLSDRFSAERPKGSFSTLEIQRTEQGDSAMYLCASSSWTSSHSYEQYFGPGTRLTVT.

The V and J genes are TRBV7-2 and TRBJ2-1, with 9 bases lining up with TRBD2. V shed 1 base, J shed 6 bases, and the junction held 1 base outside the gene matches. The CDR3 is 14 amino acids. Germline loops: CDR1 SGHTA, CDR2 FQGNSA. CDR3 sequence: CASSLGGRANEQFF. Here the CDR3 DNA reads TGTGCCAGCAGCTTAGGCGGGAGGGCCAATGAGCAGTTCTTC. Based on the CDR3 plus reference TRBV7-2 and TRBJ2-1, the full variable domain is GAGVSQSPSNKVTEKGKDVELRCDPISGHTALYWYRQSLGQGLEFLIYFQGNSAPDKSGLPSDRFSAERTGGSVSTLTIQRTQQEDSAVYLCASSLGGRANEQFFGPGTRLTVL.

The rearrangement joins TRBV4-3 to TRBJ1-2, with 10 bases fitting TRBD1. V shed 1 base, J shed 4 bases, and the junction held 12 bases outside the gene matches. Germline V gene sequence: CDR1 LGHNA, CDR2 YSLEER. The CDR3 runs 18 residues. The CDR3: CASSQAPGQGPSPYGYTF. In DNA, the CDR3 is TGCGCCAGCAGCCAAGCCCCGGGACAGGGGCCATCCCCCTATGGCTACACCTTC.

V usage is TRBV6-5 and J usage is TRBJ1-2; 7 bases map to TRBD1. The CDR3 runs to 13 residues. Trimming took 6 bases from V and 4 from J; bases not matched to a gene: 5. The germline gives CDR1 MNHEY, CDR2 SVGAGI. CDR3 DNA sequence: TGTGCCAGCAGGTCGACAGGGAGCTATGGCTACACCTTC. Translation: CASRSTGSYGYTF.

This chain uses TRBV5-8 with TRBJ2-7; maybe TRBD1 (7 bases). The CDR3 length is 15 residues. In germline, CDR1 is SGHTS, CDR2 YDEGEE. V gave up 0 bases and J gave up 3 bases, with 13 bases separating them. CDR3 protein: CASSLERRGRYEQYF. CDR3 DNA sequence: TGTGCCAGCAGCTTGGAACGGAGGGGGCGCTACGAGCAGTACTTC.

Written as DNA, the CDR3 is TGTGCCAGCAGTTCTACAGGGGCGAGGTCACCCCTCCACTTT. Translation: CASSSTGARSPLHF. The chain is built from TRBV2 and TRBJ1-6; TRBD1 matches at 7 bases. After removal of 5 bases from V and 10 bases from J, the junction contained 8 bases not matched to a gene. CDR1 is SNHLY, CDR2 FYNNEI, per germline. This CDR3 comprises 14 residues.

There are a few counts of this clone. The V call is TRBV6-4, the J call TRBJ2-2; 8 bases map to TRBD2. CDR1 MRHNA and CDR2 SNTAGT come from the germline V gene. Germline trimming cut 2 bases from V and 4 bases from J; bases unmatched to any gene: 0. CDR3 length equals 14 residues. In DNA, the CDR3 is TGTGCCAGCAGTGACGGGACTAGCACCGGGGAGCTGTTTTTT. As protein: CASSDGTSTGELFF.

The rearrangement uses TRBV7-2 and TRBJ2-1, with 8 bases fitting TRBD1. Trimming removed 4 bases from V and 3 bases from J; junction bases left unmatched: 5. The V gene's germline CDR1 is SGHTA and CDR2 FQGNSA. This CDR3 spans 15 amino acids. The CDR3 here is CASSSWTGNYNEQFF. DNA for the CDR3: TGTGCCAGCAGCTCCTGGACAGGGAACTACAATGAGCAGTTCTTC.

The rearrangement links TRBV15 to TRBJ2-7, with 8 bases identical to TRBD1. Germline values: CDR1 LNHNV, CDR2 YYDKDF (reference sequence). Unmatched junction bases numbered 9, after V lost 1 base and J lost 7 bases. The CDR3 runs 15 residues. The CDR3 DNA reads as TGTGCCACCAGCAGAGCACGGGACAGGCCCACGGAGCAGTACTTC. Its protein is CATSRARDRPTEQYF.

The chain joins TRBV21-1 to TRBJ1-1; the table gives TRBD1 as D, unverified against the DNA. TRBV21-1 is designated a pseudogene. The CDR3 is 16 amino acids. The CDR3 DNA follows: TGTGCCAGCAGCAAATCATGCCGACAGGGTGACACTGAAGCTTTCTTT. Its protein product is CASSKSCRQGDTEAFF.